The 20 T cell receptor beta chains below all came from one sample that was sequenced in a study of blood T cell repertoires in COVID-19. Only in-frame clones appear in the TCRdb table, and some are missing; sequencing was by immunoSEQ multiplex PCR. The table lists roughly 190,000 clones, around 83% of them singletons. The sequenced sample was peripheral blood. The receptors shown here come from a woman aged 60 to 75 with acute or convalescent COVID-19.

The rearrangement joins TRBV14 to TRBJ1-2; D unclear. CDR1 and CDR2 from the germline V gene are SGHDN and FVKESK. V was cut by 0 bases and J by 4 bases, with 6 bases left in between. The CDR3 loop spans 13 amino acids. The CDR3 reads CASSQDWSYGYTF. The CDR3 nucleotides read TGTGCCAGCAGCCAAGATTGGAGCTATGGCTACACCTTC.

The DNA of the CDR3 is TGTGCCAGCAGCCCCAGACTTGGAAACACCATATATTTT. It is translated as CASSPRLGNTIYF. The V call is TRBV11-3, the J call TRBJ1-3, with D hard to call. This CDR3 is 13 amino acids long. The germline V gene has CDR1 SGHNT and CDR2 YENEEA. Trimming took off 5 bases at V and 3 bases at J, with 8 bases between the two ends.

This chain links TRBV3-1 (or the pseudogene TRBV3-2) with TRBJ1-1; D remains unclear. Germline CDR1 is LGHDT and CDR2 is YNNKEL (reference sequence). This CDR3 has 14 amino acids. Trimming pared 0 bases from V and 3 bases from J, leaving 8 bases between. The DNA for the CDR3 is TGTGCCAGCAGCCAAGAGGTCAGATACACTGAAGCTTTCTTT. This translates into CASSQEVRYTEAFF.

The CDR3 region has the DNA TGCAGTGCTAGGCCGCAGGAGACCCAGTACTTC. Its protein is CSARPQETQYF. This chain uses TRBV20-1 with TRBJ2-5; D is ambiguous. The V gene's germline CDR1 is DFQATT and CDR2 SNEGSKA (reference sequence). The CDR3 contains 11 residues. Trimming took 3 bases from V and 5 from J, leaving 7 bases between them.

This chain uses TRBV4-1 with TRBJ1-1; 8 bases match TRBD1. Germline V lookup: CDR1 MGHRA, CDR2 YSYEKL. The CDR3 is made up of 15 amino acids. The trim removed 3 bases at V and 5 bases at J, leaving 8 bases unmatched. CDR3 loop: CASSHRTGRETEAFF. The CDR3 DNA sequence: TGCGCCAGCAGCCACCGGACAGGGCGAGAAACTGAAGCTTTCTTT.

V and J are TRBV7-8 and TRBJ1-2; 7 bases line up with TRBD1. Trimming took 5 bases from V and 2 from J; bases not matched to a gene: 5. The germline V gene has CDR1 SGHVS and CDR2 FQNEAQ. The CDR3 loop spans 14 amino acids. The CDR3 reads CASSHSQGNYGYTF. The CDR3 DNA sequence: TGTGCCAGCAGCCACTCACAGGGGAACTATGGCTACACCTTC.

Here the CDR3 DNA reads TGTGCCAGCAGCGTAGGTCTTCTTTTCACAGATACGCAGTATTTT. Residues: CASSVGLLFTDTQYF. The chain recombines TRBV9 with TRBJ2-3; D remains unclear. Per the germline V gene, CDR1 is SGDLS and CDR2 is YYNGEE. The CDR3 runs 15 residues. The V end lost 0 bases, the J end lost 2 bases, and 10 bases lay between the germline ends.

On this clone itself: Different DNA sequences within this sample yield the same CDR3. This chain connects TRBV5-4 to TRBJ1-3; D is ambiguous. The V gene lost 1 base and the J gene lost 4 bases, with 9 bases spanning the gap. This CDR3 comprises 14 residues. CDR1 is SGHNT and CDR2 is YYREEE in the germline V gene (reference sequence). Written as DNA, the CDR3 is TGTGCCAGCAGCTTGCCCGGGTCGGGAAACACCATATATTTT. This sequence encodes CASSLPGSGNTIYF. Drawing the rest from reference TRBV5-4 and TRBJ1-3, the complete variable domain is ETGVTQSPTHLIKTRGQQVTLRCSSQSGHNTVSWYQQALGQGPQFIFQYYREEENGRGNFPPRFSGLQFPNYSSELNVNALELDDSALYLCASSLPGSGNTIYFGEGSWLTVV.

The J gene is TRBJ1-2, the V gene TRBV19; 10 bases agree with TRBD1. Unmatched junction bases numbered 7, after V lost 5 bases and J lost 4 bases. This CDR3 has 15 residues. Germline V CDR1 and CDR2: LNHDA, SQIVND (reference sequence). CDR3 region: CASSPGTGAIYGYTF. In nucleotides, the CDR3 is TGTGCCAGTAGTCCTGGGACAGGGGCCATCTATGGCTACACCTTC.

The gene calls are TRBV19 and TRBJ1-1; the D is unclear. The CDR3 length is 13 residues. Germline values: CDR1 LNHDA, CDR2 SQIVND (reference sequence). The V end was cut by 5 bases, the J end by 5 bases, with 12 bases between. The CDR3: CASSPRGWTEAFF. Written as DNA, the CDR3 is TGTGCCAGTAGTCCGCGAGGATGGACTGAAGCTTTCTTT. The full variable domain, in which reference TRBV19 and TRBJ1-1 provide the parts outside the CDR3, is DGGITQSPKYLFRKEGQNVTLSCEQNLNHDAMYWYRQDPGQGLRLIYYSQIVNDFQKGDIAEGYSVSREKKESFPLTVTSAQKNPTAFYLCASSPRGWTEAFFGQGTRLTVV.

The gene calls are TRBV6-5 and TRBJ2-7, with 7 bases matching TRBD2. Germline V gene sequence: CDR1 MNHEY, CDR2 SVGAGI. The CDR3 extends over 14 amino acids. Trimming cost V 5 bases and J 0 bases; bases outside gene matches: 4. The CDR3 spells CASSPGRRSYEQYV. CDR3 DNA sequence: TGTGCCAGCAGTCCCGGGAGGCGCTCCTACGAGCAGTACGTC.

The chain carries TRBV7-2 and TRBJ2-1; 14 bases fit TRBD2. J lost 8 bases, V lost 3 bases, and 3 bases had no gene match. The CDR3 is made up of 15 amino acids. The germline V gene encodes CDR1 SGHTA and CDR2 FQGNSA. The CDR3 DNA reads TGTGCCAGCAGCTTGGGGACTAGCGGGAGATATGAGCAGTTCTTC. Translated, it gives CASSLGTSGRYEQFF.

The V gene is TRBV19, the J gene TRBJ2-6, with D perhaps matching TRBD2 (6 bases). Between the trimmed V and J ends, which lost 7 bases and 3 bases, there was a span of 10 bases. There are 14 residues in the CDR3. The germline gives CDR1 LNHDA, CDR2 SQIVND (reference sequence). The CDR3 DNA follows: TGTGCCAGTACTCCCGGGAGTGGGGCCAACGTCCTGACTTTC. Encoded protein: CASTPGSGANVLTF.

The V gene is TRBV5-5, the J gene TRBJ2-1, with 11 bases identical to TRBD2. The CDR3 has 14 residues. Unmatched junction bases numbered 8, after V lost 0 bases and J lost 15 bases. CDR1 and CDR2 from the germline V gene are SGHKS and YYEKEE (reference sequence). The CDR3 is CASSLAGTSGRRFF. DNA of the CDR3: TGTGCCAGCAGCTTGGCCGGGACTAGCGGTAGGAGGTTCTTC.

This clone was found once. The V call is TRBV5-8, the J call TRBJ1-2; TRBD1 might be the D (6 bases). The V and J ends lost 1 base and 6 bases respectively, with 10 bases between them. CDR3 length equals 13 residues. Germline V lookup: CDR1 SGHTS, CDR2 YDEGEE. The CDR3 DNA follows: TGTGCCAGCAGCTTGAATTCAGGGGATGGCTACACCTTC. Protein: CASSLNSGDGYTF.

The J gene is TRBJ2-7, the V gene TRBV28; 8 bases are shared with TRBD2. The CDR3 consists of 16 residues. The J segment lost 2 bases and the V segment lost 2 bases, leaving 8 bases of the junction unmatched. Germline V CDR1 and CDR2: MDHEN, SYDVKM. The CDR3 DNA sequence: TGTGCCAGCAGTTTAGGAGTAGCGGGAACCACCTACGAGCAGTACTTC. This codes for CASSLGVAGTTYEQYF.

A word on this clone: One junction end disagrees with the germline gene, perhaps due to a read error. The rearrangement uses TRBV7-7 and TRBJ2-5, with 10 positions matching TRBD1. Germline CDR1 SSHAT, CDR2 FNYEAQ (reference sequence). The CDR3 length is 15 residues. DNA of the CDR3: TGTGCTAGCAGCTTGCAAGGGACAGGGGTGGAGACCCAGTACTTC. Translation gives CASSLQGTGVETQYF. The whole variable domain, filled in from reference TRBV7-7 and TRBJ2-5, reads GAGVSQSPRYKVTKRGQDVTLRCDPISSHATLYWYQQALGQGPEFLTYFNYEAQPDKSGLPSDRFSAERPEGSISTLTIQRTEQRDSAMYRCASSLQGTGVETQYFGPGTRLLVL.

V usage is TRBV5-1 and J usage is TRBJ1-1; D is perhaps TRBD1 (5 bases). Trimming shortened V by 1 base and J by 4 bases, and 11 bases separated the two germline ends. The CDR3 length is 14 residues. The germline V gene encodes CDR1 SGHRS and CDR2 YFSETQ. Here the CDR3 reads CASSLSQVGTEAFF. CDR3 nucleotide sequence: TGCGCCAGCAGCTTGTCACAGGTGGGCACTGAAGCTTTCTTT.

The chain uses TRBV30 and TRBJ1-5; 7 bases align to TRBD1. CDR1 and CDR2 from the germline V gene are GTSNPN and SVGIG (reference sequence). The CDR3 runs 14 residues. V shed 5 bases and J 7 bases; nucleotides not matched to a gene: 11. The CDR3 here is CAWAFEGARQPQHF. The CDR3, as DNA: TGTGCCTGGGCTTTCGAGGGGGCTCGGCAGCCCCAGCATTTT.

The genes are TRBV9 and TRBJ2-2; D not resolved. The CDR3 runs to 14 residues. V lost 3 bases and J lost 4, with 10 bases in between. Per germline, CDR1 SGDLS and CDR2 YYNGEE. The CDR3 is CASSDLPLTGELFF. DNA for the CDR3: TGTGCCAGCAGCGACTTGCCTCTCACCGGGGAGCTGTTTTTT.